What follows describes a single TCR beta chain. Antigen specificity is unknown. The sample belongs to a study of radiotherapy plus CTLA-4 blockade in lung cancer. Study summary: Disease control was present in around a third of patients, and objective responses in more than 15%. The study, taken as a whole, reports: In blood, after radiotherapy plus ipilimumab, tumor-derived TCR clones expanded.

People whose metastatic non-small-cell lung cancer was chemo-refractory got focal radiation along with CTLA-4 blockade by ipilimumab. Germline CDR1 reads SQVTM; CDR2 reads ANQGSEA. V shed 7 bases, J shed 6 bases, and the junction held 5 bases outside the gene matches. The CDR3 totals 13 residues. TCRdb keeps only in-frame clones here, not all; method: immunoSEQ multiplex PCR. The sample holds 80,000 to 95,000 clones, roughly 80% seen once. This clonotype originated in a human donor with non-small cell lung cancer that progressed on radiotherapy plus ipilimumab. The chain combines TRBV29-1 with TRBJ2-2; 10 nucleotides line up with TRBD1. Sequencing used peripheral blood, obtained from a patient treated with radiotherapy plus ipilimumab. This chain's CDR3 is CSARDRGPGELFF. CDR3 sequence (DNA): TGCAGCGCTAGAGACAGGGGGCCCGGGGAGCTGTTTTTT.